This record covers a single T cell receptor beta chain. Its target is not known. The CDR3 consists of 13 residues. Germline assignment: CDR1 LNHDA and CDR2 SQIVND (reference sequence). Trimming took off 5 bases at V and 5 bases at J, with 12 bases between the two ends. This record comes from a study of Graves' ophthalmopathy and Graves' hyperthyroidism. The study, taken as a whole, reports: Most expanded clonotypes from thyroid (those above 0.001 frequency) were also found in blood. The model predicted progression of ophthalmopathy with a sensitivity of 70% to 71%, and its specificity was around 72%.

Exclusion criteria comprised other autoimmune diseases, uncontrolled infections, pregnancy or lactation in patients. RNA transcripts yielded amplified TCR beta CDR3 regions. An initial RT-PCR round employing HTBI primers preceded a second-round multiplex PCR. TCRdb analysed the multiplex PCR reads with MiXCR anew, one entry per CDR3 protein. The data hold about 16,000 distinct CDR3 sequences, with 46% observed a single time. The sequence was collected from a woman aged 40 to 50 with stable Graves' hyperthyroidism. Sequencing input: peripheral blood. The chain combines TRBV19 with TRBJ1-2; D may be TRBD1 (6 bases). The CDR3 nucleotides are TGTGCCAGTAGTGTGACAGGTGGTTATGGCTACACCTTC. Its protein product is CASSVTGGYGYTF.